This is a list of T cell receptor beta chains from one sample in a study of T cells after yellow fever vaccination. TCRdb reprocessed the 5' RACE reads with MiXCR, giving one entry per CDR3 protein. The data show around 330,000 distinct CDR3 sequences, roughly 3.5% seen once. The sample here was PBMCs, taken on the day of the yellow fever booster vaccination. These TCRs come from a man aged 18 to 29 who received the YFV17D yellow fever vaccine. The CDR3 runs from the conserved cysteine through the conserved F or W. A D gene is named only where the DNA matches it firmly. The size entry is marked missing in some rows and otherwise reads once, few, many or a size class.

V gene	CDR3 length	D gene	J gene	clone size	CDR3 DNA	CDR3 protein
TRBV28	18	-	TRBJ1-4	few	TGTGCCAGCAGTTTTTTTTCGGGTAGGACCGGATTTAATGAAAAACTGTTTTTT	CASSFFSGRTGFNEKLFF
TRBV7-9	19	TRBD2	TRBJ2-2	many	TGTGCCAGCAGTTACAAACCTACTTCTAGCGGGGGGGACACCGGGGAGCTGTTTTTT	CASSYKPTSSGGDTGELFF
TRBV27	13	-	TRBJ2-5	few	TGTGCCAGCAGTTTACAGGGTCGGGCGACCCAGTACTTC	CASSLQGRATQYF
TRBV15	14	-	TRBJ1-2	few	TGTGCCACCAGCCCCCGGGAGATTTTGAGGGGCTACACCTTC	CATSPREILRGYTF
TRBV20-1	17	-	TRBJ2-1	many	TGCAGTGCTAGAGATCTCCTCCTAGCACGGCTTGGCAATGAGCAGTTCTTC	CSARDLLLARLGNEQFF
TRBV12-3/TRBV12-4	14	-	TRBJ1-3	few	TGTGCCAGCAGTTTCGGGTTAATCGGAAACACCATATATTTT	CASSFGLIGNTIYF
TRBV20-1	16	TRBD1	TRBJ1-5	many	TGCAGTGCTAGCACCGGGACAGGTTATCTTATTCAGCCCCAGCATTTT	CSASTGTGYLIQPQHF
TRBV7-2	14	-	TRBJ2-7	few	TGTGCCAGCAGCTTACGAGGGGCCGACAACGAGCAGTACTTC	CASSLRGADNEQYF
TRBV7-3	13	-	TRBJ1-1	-	TGTGCCAGCAGCCCCCGGGGTTACACTGAAGCTTTCTTT	CASSPRGYTEAFF
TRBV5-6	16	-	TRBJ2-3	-	TGTGCCAGCAGCTTGGATCAGGGGGGGAGGACAGATACGCAGTATTTT	CASSLDQGGRTDTQYF
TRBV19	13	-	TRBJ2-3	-	TGTGCCAGTAGTATGACCGACGCTTCTACGCAGTATTTT	CASSMTDASTQYF
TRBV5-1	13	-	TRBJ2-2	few	TGCGCCAGCAGGGGCCCCGAGGACGGGGAGCTGTTTTTT	CASRGPEDGELFF
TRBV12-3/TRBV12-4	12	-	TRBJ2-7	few	TGTGCCAGCAGCGATAACCCCTACGAGCAGTACTTC	CASSDNPYEQYF
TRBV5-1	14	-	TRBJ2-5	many	TGCGCCAGCAGCTTGGTCCCAGCACAAGAGACCCAGTACTTC	CASSLVPAQETQYF
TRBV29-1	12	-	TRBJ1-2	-	TGCAGCGTTGAACAGATGGACTATGGCTACACTTTC	CSVEQMDYGYTF
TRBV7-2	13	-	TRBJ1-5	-	TGTGCCAGCAGCTCGGGGCGGAATCAGCCCCAGCATTTT	CASSSGRNQPQHF
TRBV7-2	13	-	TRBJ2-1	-	TGTGCCAGCAGCTTAGCGCTCTACAATGAGCAGTTCTTC	CASSLALYNEQFF